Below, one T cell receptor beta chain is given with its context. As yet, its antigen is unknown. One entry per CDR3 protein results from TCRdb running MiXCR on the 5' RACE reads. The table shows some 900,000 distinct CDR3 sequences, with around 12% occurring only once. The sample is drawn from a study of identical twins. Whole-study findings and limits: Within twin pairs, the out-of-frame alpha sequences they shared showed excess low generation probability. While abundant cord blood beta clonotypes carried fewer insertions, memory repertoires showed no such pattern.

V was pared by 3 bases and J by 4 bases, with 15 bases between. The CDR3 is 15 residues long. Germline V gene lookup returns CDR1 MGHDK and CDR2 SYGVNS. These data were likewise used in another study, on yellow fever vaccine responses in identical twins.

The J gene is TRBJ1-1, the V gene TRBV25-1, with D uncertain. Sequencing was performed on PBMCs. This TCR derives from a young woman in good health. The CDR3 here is CASSDDKGNPTEAFF. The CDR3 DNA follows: TGTGCCAGCAGTGATGATAAGGGAAATCCCACTGAAGCTTTCTTT. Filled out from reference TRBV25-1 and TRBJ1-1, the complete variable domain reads EADIYQTPRYLVIGTGKKITLECSQTMGHDKMYWYQQDPGMELHLIHYSYGVNSTEKGDLSSESTVSRIRTEHFPLTLESARPSHTSQYLCASSDDKGNPTEAFFGQGTRLTVV.